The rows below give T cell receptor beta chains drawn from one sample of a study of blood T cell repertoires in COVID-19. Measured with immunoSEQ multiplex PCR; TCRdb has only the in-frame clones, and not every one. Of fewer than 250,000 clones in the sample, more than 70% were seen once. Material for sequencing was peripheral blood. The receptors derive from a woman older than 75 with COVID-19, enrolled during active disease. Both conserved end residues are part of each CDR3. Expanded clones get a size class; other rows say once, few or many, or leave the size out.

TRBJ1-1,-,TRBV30,CAWRGDKNTEAFF
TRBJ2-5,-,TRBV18,CASSPGRQETQYF
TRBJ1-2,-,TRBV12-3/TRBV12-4,CASRDRGYGYTF
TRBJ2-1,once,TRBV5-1,CASRGWDSRADEQFF
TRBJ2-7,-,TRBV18,CASSPGTGDYEQYF
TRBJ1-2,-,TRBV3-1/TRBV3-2,CASSHWTGEEGYTF
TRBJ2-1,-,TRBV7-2,CASSSRGGVSSYNEQFF
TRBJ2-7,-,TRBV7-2,CASSSGDRRYEQYF
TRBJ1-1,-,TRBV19,CASSLTGVGTEAFF
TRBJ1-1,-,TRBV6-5,CASSYQHPRDTEAFF
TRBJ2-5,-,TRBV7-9,CASIDTALQETQYF
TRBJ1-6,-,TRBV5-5,CASSLGLQIISPLHF
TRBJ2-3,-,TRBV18,CASSPLAGGQTDTQYF
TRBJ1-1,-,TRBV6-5,CASTTDRGGTEAFF
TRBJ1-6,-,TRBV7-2,CASSPWGGGNSPLHF
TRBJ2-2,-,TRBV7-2,CASSLRGGNTGELFF
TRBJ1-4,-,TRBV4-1,CASSPTGVTTNEKLFF
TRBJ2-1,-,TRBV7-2,CASSLATGSYNEQFF
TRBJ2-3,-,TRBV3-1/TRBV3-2,CASSPLGTSLTDTQYF
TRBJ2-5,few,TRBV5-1,CASSTGQGFASETQYF